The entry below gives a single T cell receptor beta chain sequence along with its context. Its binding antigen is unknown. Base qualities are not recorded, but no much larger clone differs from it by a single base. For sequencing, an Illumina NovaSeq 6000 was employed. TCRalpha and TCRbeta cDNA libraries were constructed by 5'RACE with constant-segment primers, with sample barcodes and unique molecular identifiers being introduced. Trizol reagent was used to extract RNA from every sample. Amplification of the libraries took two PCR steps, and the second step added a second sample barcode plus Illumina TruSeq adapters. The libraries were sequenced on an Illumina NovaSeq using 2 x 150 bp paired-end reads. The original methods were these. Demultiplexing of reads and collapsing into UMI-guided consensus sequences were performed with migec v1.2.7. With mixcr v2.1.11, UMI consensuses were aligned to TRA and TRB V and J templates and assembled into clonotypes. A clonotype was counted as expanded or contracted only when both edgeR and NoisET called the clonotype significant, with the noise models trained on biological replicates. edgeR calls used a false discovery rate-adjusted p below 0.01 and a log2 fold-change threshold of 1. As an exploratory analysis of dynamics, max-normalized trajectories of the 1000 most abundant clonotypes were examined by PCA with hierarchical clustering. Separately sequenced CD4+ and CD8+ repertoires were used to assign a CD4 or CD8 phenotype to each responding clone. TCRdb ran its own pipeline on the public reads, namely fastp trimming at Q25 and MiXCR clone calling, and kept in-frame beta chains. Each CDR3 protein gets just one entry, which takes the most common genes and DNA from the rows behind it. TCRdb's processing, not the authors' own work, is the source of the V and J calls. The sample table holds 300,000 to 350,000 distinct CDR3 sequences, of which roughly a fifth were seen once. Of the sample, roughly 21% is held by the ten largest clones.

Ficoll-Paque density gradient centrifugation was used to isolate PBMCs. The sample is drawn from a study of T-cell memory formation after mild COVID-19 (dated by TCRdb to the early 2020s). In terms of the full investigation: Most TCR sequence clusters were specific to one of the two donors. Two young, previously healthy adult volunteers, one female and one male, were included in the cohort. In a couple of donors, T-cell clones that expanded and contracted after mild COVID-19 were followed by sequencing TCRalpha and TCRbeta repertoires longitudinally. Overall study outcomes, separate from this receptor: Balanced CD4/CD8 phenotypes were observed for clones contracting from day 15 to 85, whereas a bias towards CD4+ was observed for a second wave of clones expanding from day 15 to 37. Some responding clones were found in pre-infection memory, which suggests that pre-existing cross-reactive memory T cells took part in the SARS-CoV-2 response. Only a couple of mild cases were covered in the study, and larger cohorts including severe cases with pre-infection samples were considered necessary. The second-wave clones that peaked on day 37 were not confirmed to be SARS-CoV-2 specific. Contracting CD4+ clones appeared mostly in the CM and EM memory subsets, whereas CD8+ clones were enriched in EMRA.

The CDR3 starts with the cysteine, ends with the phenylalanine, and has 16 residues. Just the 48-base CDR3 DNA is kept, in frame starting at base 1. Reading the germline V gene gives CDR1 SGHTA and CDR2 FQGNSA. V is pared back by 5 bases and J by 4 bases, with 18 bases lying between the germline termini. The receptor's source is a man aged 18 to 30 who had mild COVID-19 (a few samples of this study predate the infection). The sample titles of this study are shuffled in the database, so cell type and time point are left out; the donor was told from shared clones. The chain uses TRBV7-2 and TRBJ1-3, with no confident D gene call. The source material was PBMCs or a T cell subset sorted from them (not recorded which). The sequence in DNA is TGTGCCAGCAGCCCTCAGAGTTCTGGGTCGGGAAACACCATATATTTT. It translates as CASSPQSSGSGNTIYF.